What follows is one T cell receptor (beta chain) and its context. Its antigen is undetermined. Germline loops: CDR1 SEHNR, CDR2 FQNEAQ (reference sequence). The CDR3 consists of 15 residues. Trimming cost V 1 base and J 2 bases; bases outside gene matches: 1. One entry per CDR3 protein, called by TCRdb with MiXCR from the 5' RACE reads. The table lists about 110,000 distinct CDR3 sequences, roughly a sixth of them singletons, with roughly 5.5% in the top ten. These data come from a study of T-cell memory formation after mild COVID-19. Regarding the study as a whole: Largely, contracting CD4+ clones fell within CM and EM, and contracting CD8+ clones within EMRA. Researchers could not confirm that second-wave clones peaking on day 37 targeted SARS-CoV-2. Certain responding clones were present in pre-infection memory, suggesting participation of cross-reactive memory.

The TCR sequence derives from a man aged 18 to 29 who had mild COVID-19 (a few samples of this study predate the infection). Cell type and time point are not known. The J gene is TRBJ1-2, the V gene TRBV7-9; 10 bases fit TRBD1. Input material: PBMCs or a T cell subset sorted from them (not recorded which). The CDR3 loop reads CASSLGGQGNYGYTF. DNA for the CDR3: TGTGCCAGCAGCTTAGGGGGACAGGGGAACTATGGCTACACCTTC.